Listed below are T cell receptor beta chains from one sample, sequenced in a study of T cells after yellow fever vaccination. TCRdb used MiXCR to reprocess the 5' RACE reads, holding one entry per CDR3 protein. The sample yields some 240,000 distinct CDR3 sequences, about 5.2% seen once. The specimen comprised CD4+ T cells sorted from PBMCs, sampled on the day of the yellow fever booster vaccination. These receptors were collected from a man between 18 and 35 years old who received the YFV17D yellow fever vaccine. CDR3s include the opening cysteine and the closing phenylalanine or tryptophan. The D gene is left open where the match is weak. The size field is filled for only some rows; it gives once, few, many or a size class.

V,J,D,size,DNA,CDR3
TRBV5-1,TRBJ1-2,NA,many,TGCGCCAGCAGTCTGGAGGGCCTCTATGGCTACACCTTC,CASSLEGLYGYTF
TRBV5-1,TRBJ1-6,NA,NA,TGCGCCAGCAGGGGTTGGGGATATAATTCACCCCTCCACTTT,CASRGWGYNSPLHF
TRBV5-1,TRBJ2-3,NA,few,TGCGCCAGCCGCGGGCTGCTCCAGGTGGATACGCAGTATTTT,CASRGLLQVDTQYF
TRBV20-1,TRBJ2-7,TRBD2,few,TGCAGTGCGAAGGGGCTAGCGGGGACGTCCTACGAGCAGTACTTC,CSAKGLAGTSYEQYF
TRBV6-5,TRBJ2-7,NA,many,TGTGCCAGCAGTGGCGGGACGGCGCAAGAGCAGTACTTC,CASSGGTAQEQYF
TRBV25-1,TRBJ1-2,NA,NA,TGTGCCAGCAGTGATACGGTGTTGGAGGGCTACACCTTC,CASSDTVLEGYTF
TRBV12-5,TRBJ1-1,NA,many,TGTGCTAGTGGTTTGGTACGTTTCGGTGAAGGGGTAAGGACTGAAGCTTTCTTT,CASGLVRFGEGVRTEAFF
TRBV4-3,TRBJ2-1,NA,many,TGCGCCAGCAGCCAAGTGGGAGCGGGTTCCTACAATGAGCAGTTCTTC,CASSQVGAGSYNEQFF
TRBV7-2,TRBJ1-6,NA,many,TGTGCCAGCAGCTTAGCCACAGGGAGGGGTAGAACCTATAATTCACCCCTCCACTTT,CASSLATGRGRTYNSPLHF
TRBV18,TRBJ2-7,NA,NA,TGTGCCAGCTCACCCCCGGGCCGGAGCTCCTACGAGCAGTACTTC,CASSPPGRSSYEQYF
TRBV2,TRBJ2-7,NA,NA,TGTGCCAGCAGTAGGGAATCCCCGGGCTACGAGCAGTACTTC,CASSRESPGYEQYF
TRBV19,TRBJ2-1,TRBD1,few,TGTGCCAGTAGTCCGCGGACAGGGTTGGACAATGAGCAGTTCTTC,CASSPRTGLDNEQFF
TRBV20-1,TRBJ2-3,NA,NA,TGCAGTAGGGCGGACGTTAGCACAGATACGCAGTATTTT,CSRADVSTDTQYF
TRBV4-1,TRBJ2-1,TRBD2,few,TGCGCCAGCAGCCAAGGCCTGGCTAGCGGGGGGGCTAATGAGCAGTTCTTC,CASSQGLASGGANEQFF
TRBV4-3,TRBJ1-4,NA,NA,TGCGCCAGCAGCTCGAGCTCTCGGAATGAGGGGGAAAAACTGTTTTTT,CASSSSSRNEGEKLFF
TRBV18,TRBJ1-3,NA,few,TGTGCCAGCTCACCGGAGGTTCGAGGAAACACCATATATTTT,CASSPEVRGNTIYF
TRBV6-6,TRBJ2-3,TRBD1,many,TGTGCCAGCAGTTTTACAGGGGTCCCCACAGATACGCAGTATTTT,CASSFTGVPTDTQYF
TRBV7-2,TRBJ1-3,NA,few,TGTGCCAGCTCCTCCGGGCTGGAGGACACCATATATTTT,CASSSGLEDTIYF
TRBV29-1,TRBJ1-4,NA,few,TGCAGCACTCGAAGGGGTTTAGATGAAAAACTGTTTTTT,CSTRRGLDEKLFF
TRBV11-2,TRBJ1-2,NA,few,TGTGCCAGCAGCTCCAACAGGGCTCCTTCCTATGGCTACACCTTC,CASSSNRAPSYGYTF
TRBV20-1,TRBJ2-5,TRBD2,NA,TGCAGTGCTGCGACTAGCGGGGTAGAGACCCAGTACTTC,CSAATSGVETQYF
TRBV5-4,TRBJ2-5,NA,NA,TGTGCCAGCAGCTCGCTTAAGGAGACCCAGTACTTC,CASSSLKETQYF
TRBV5-1,TRBJ2-3,NA,many,TGCGCCAGCAGCTTGGGGGGGAAAGATACGCAGTATTTT,CASSLGGKDTQYF
TRBV7-2,TRBJ1-1,TRBD1,few,TGTGCCAGCAGCCGGGACAGGACTCCGAACACTGAAGCTTTCTTT,CASSRDRTPNTEAFF
TRBV7-2,TRBJ1-2,NA,few,TGTGCCAGCAGCGATGCCGGCGGGACGGGAGCTTATGGCTACACCTTC,CASSDAGGTGAYGYTF
TRBV10-3,TRBJ2-1,TRBD2,NA,TGTGCCATCACCAACCCTAGCGGGGGGTACAATGAGCAGTTCTTC,CAITNPSGGYNEQFF
TRBV11-2,TRBJ2-2,NA,NA,TGTGCCAGCAGCTTGAATCTGCTAGCGAACACCGGGGAGCTGTTTTTT,CASSLNLLANTGELFF
TRBV2,TRBJ2-5,NA,NA,TGTGCCAGCAGTGATTCTACACCCCAAGAGACCCAGTACTTC,CASSDSTPQETQYF
TRBV7-2,TRBJ1-6,NA,many,TGTGCCAGCAGCGATCAGGGGAGCTCCTATAATTCACCCCTCCACTTT,CASSDQGSSYNSPLHF
TRBV5-1,TRBJ2-5,NA,NA,TGCGCCAGCAGCTTGGTTCCCCAACAAGAGACCCAGTACTTC,CASSLVPQQETQYF
TRBV3-1,TRBJ2-4,NA,NA,TGTGCCAGCAGCCAACAACCCCGGACGGGAAAAAACATTCAGTACTTC,CASSQQPRTGKNIQYF
TRBV12-3/TRBV12-4,TRBJ2-2,TRBD2,many,TGTGCCAGCAGTTGGGGACTAGCGGGGGGGTCGAACACCGGGGAGCTGTTTTTT,CASSWGLAGGSNTGELFF
TRBV7-2,TRBJ2-1,NA,few,TGTGCCAGCAGCTTATACCGCGCGTGGGCTCGGAATGAGCAGTTCTTC,CASSLYRAWARNEQFF
TRBV18,TRBJ2-7,TRBD1,few,TGTGCCAGCTCAGGGACAGGGTCCTACGAGCAGTACTTC,CASSGTGSYEQYF
TRBV20-1,TRBJ1-5,NA,few,TGCAGTGTTGCCATAGGCAATCAGCCCCAGCATTTT,CSVAIGNQPQHF
TRBV6-6,TRBJ1-5,NA,many,TGTGCCAGCAGTTATGGCTTGGGGCAGCCCCAGCATTTT,CASSYGLGQPQHF
TRBV7-2,TRBJ2-1,NA,many,TGTGCCAGCAGCCTCCCCGGGGGTAATGAGCAGTTCTTC,CASSLPGGNEQFF
TRBV5-4,TRBJ2-7,NA,many,TGTGCCAGCAGCTTTGGGTTTGACAGCCCATCCTACGAGCAGTACTTC,CASSFGFDSPSYEQYF
TRBV6-5,TRBJ2-7,NA,NA,TGTGCCAGCACTTGGACTGGAGCCTACGAGCAGTACTTC,CASTWTGAYEQYF
TRBV29-1,TRBJ2-3,TRBD2,NA,TGCAGCGTTCCACGGGGGGGCACAGATACGCAGTATTTT,CSVPRGGTDTQYF
TRBV7-3,TRBJ1-2,TRBD1,few,TGTGCCAGCAGCCCGGAACAGGGGGCTCTCGTGGGGGGCTACACCTTC,CASSPEQGALVGGYTF
TRBV7-2,TRBJ2-1,NA,many,TGTGCCAGCACCAAACCGCGGGACAACAATGAGCAGTTCTTC,CASTKPRDNNEQFF
TRBV6-2/TRBV6-3,TRBJ1-5,NA,many,TGTGCCAGCAGTTACTTAAGTGGCAATCAGCCCCAGCATTTT,CASSYLSGNQPQHF
TRBV20-1,TRBJ1-4,NA,NA,TGCAGCGGGCGGGTGAATGAAAAACTGTTTTTT,CSGRVNEKLFF
TRBV5-1,TRBJ1-5,NA,few,TGCGCCAGCAGCTTGGGGGTAGGGTTCAATCAGCCCCAGCATTTT,CASSLGVGFNQPQHF
TRBV3-1,TRBJ2-1,NA,few,TGTGCCAGCAGCCAAGCGCGGGGGCACTACAATGAGCAGTTCTTC,CASSQARGHYNEQFF
TRBV20-1,TRBJ2-3,TRBD1,few,TGCAGTGCACCGACAGGGGGGAAAGATACGCAGTATTTT,CSAPTGGKDTQYF
TRBV4-1,TRBJ2-3,NA,few,TGCGCCAGCAGCCAACGTCGGGACAACCAGGGTGGGAATACGCAGTATTTT,CASSQRRDNQGGNTQYF
TRBV18,TRBJ1-2,NA,many,TGTGCCAGCTCACCCGGACAGTGGGGTTTCACCTTC,CASSPGQWGFTF
TRBV20-1,TRBJ2-1,TRBD1,few,TGCAGTGCGATAACAGGGGGGTATGAGCAGTTCTTC,CSAITGGYEQFF
TRBV20-1,TRBJ1-6,NA,few,TGCAGTGCTAGACGACAGCCGGTTCGGAATTCACCCCTCCACTTT,CSARRQPVRNSPLHF
TRBV2,TRBJ1-5,NA,NA,TGTGCCAGCAGCTTCCCCGGGGTCAATCAGCCCCAGCATTTT,CASSFPGVNQPQHF
TRBV5-1,TRBJ1-2,TRBD1,NA,TGCGCCAGCAGCGCCCGACAGGGGAGATCTGGCTACACCTTC,CASSARQGRSGYTF
TRBV6-5,TRBJ1-3,NA,NA,TGTGCCAGCAGTTACCTCCCCGGGAGTGCGTTTGGAAACACCATATATTTT,CASSYLPGSAFGNTIYF
TRBV18,TRBJ1-6,NA,few,TGTGCCAGCTCACCACAGGGGACAAATTCACCCCTCCACTTT,CASSPQGTNSPLHF
TRBV7-8,TRBJ1-2,NA,NA,TGTGCCAGCAGCTTAGTAGGAAGGCAGGGGTATGGCTACACCTTC,CASSLVGRQGYGYTF
TRBV7-8,TRBJ2-7,NA,many,TGTGCCAGCAGCTTAGCGAGGCTAGTCTCATCCTACGAGCAGTACTTC,CASSLARLVSSYEQYF
TRBV21-1,TRBJ1-1,NA,NA,TGTGCCAGCAGCAAAGTTGGATTCTTT,CASSKVGFF
TRBV6-4,TRBJ1-6,NA,few,TGTGCCAGCAGTGACTTGGGATTTGGTTCACCCCTCCACTTT,CASSDLGFGSPLHF